The 26 T cell receptor beta chains in this list originate from one sample, sequenced in a study of cytomegalovirus exposure and HLA in healthy donors. Clones were sequenced by immunoSEQ multiplex PCR, and TCRdb holds only the in-frame ones, with some missing. Of 70,000 or so clones in the sample, 94% were seen once. The sequenced sample was PBMCs. The receptors stem from a young woman in good health and CMV-seronegative.

There are a few counts of this clone. The chain employs TRBV4-1 and TRBJ2-7; the match to TRBD2 covers 7 bases. V was clipped by 1 base and J by 3 bases; unmatched bases: 9. The germline V gene encodes CDR1 MGHRA and CDR2 YSYEKL. The length of the CDR3 is 16 residues. CDR3 loop: CASSQGGSGDGYEQYF. In nucleotides, the CDR3 is TGCGCCAGCAGCCAAGGGGGAAGCGGGGATGGCTACGAGCAGTACTTC.

The chain employs TRBV5-6 and TRBJ1-1; 8 positions agree with TRBD1. Germline values: CDR1 SGHDT, CDR2 YYEEEE. The CDR3 sequence is 17 residues long. V lost 1 base and J lost 1; bases outside the gene matches: 9. CDR3 in amino acids: CASSLMKAGGTNTEAFF. The DNA for the CDR3 is TGTGCCAGCAGCTTGATGAAGGCAGGGGGCACGAACACTGAAGCTTTCTTT.

The chain couples TRBV28 to TRBJ2-3; 7 nucleotides match TRBD1. J lost 6 bases, V lost 2 bases, and 8 bases had no gene match. Per the germline V gene, CDR1 is MDHEN and CDR2 is SYDVKM. This CDR3 comprises 15 residues. In nucleotides, the CDR3 is TGTGCCAGCAGTTTAAGGGCAGGGGGTGGGGATACGCAGTATTTT. Its protein product is CASSLRAGGGDTQYF. The full variable domain, completed using reference TRBV28 and TRBJ2-3, is DVKVTQSSRYLVKRTGEKVFLECVQDMDHENMFWYRQDPGLGLRLIYFSYDVKMKEKGDIPEGYSVSREKKERFSLILESASTNQTSMYLCASSLRAGGGDTQYFGPGTRLTVL.

The rearrangement joins TRBV4-1 to TRBJ1-2, with D possibly matching TRBD1 (5 bases). CDR1 and CDR2 from the germline V gene are MGHRA and YSYEKL. The CDR3 extends over 15 amino acids. V lost 2 bases, J lost 1 base, and 11 bases lay in between. DNA of the CDR3: TGCGCCAGCAGCCAACCGACAGACCTTAACTATGGCTACACCTTC. This sequence encodes CASSQPTDLNYGYTF.

This clone was counted once. The chain uses TRBV7-2 and TRBJ2-7; 7 bases agree with TRBD1. Trimming at V came to 3 bases and at J to 2 bases, leaving 7 bases not matched to a gene. The germline gives CDR1 SGHTA, CDR2 FQGNSA. The CDR3 runs 15 residues. CDR3 sequence: CASSFRQGLAYEQYF. The DNA for the CDR3 is TGTGCCAGCAGCTTTAGACAGGGTCTTGCCTACGAGCAGTACTTC.

In this sample, this clone turned up once. The J gene is TRBJ2-4, the V gene TRBV29-1; possible D gene TRBD2, 7 bases. Germline loops: CDR1 SQVTM, CDR2 ANQGSEA. The CDR3 is 13 residues long. The V gene lost 2 bases and the J gene lost 10 bases, with 15 bases spanning the gap. In DNA, the CDR3 is TGCAGCGTTGAATGGGGGGGCGGAGGGATTCAGTACTTC. Amino acids: CSVEWGGGGIQYF.

V gene TRBV4-3 combines with J gene TRBJ1-2; unclear D gene. V was trimmed by 2 bases and J by 3 bases, leaving 19 bases between them. The germline V gene encodes CDR1 LGHNA and CDR2 YSLEER. This CDR3 has 17 amino acids. The CDR3 sequence is CASSQLAGSVEYYGYTF. The CDR3 DNA reads TGCGCCAGCAGCCAACTAGCGGGGTCGGTCGAGTACTATGGCTACACCTTC.

The V and J genes are TRBV10-3 and TRBJ2-1; maybe TRBD2 (6 bases). CDR3 length: 19 residues. Per germline, CDR1 ENHRY and CDR2 SYGVKD. V lost 0 bases, J lost 6 bases, and 24 bases lay in between. In DNA, the CDR3 is TGTGCCATCAGTGAGTCCTGGGGCGGAGCCGGGAGTTCGCTCAATGAGCAGTTCTTC. This encodes CAISESWGGAGSSLNEQFF.

The V gene is TRBV4-2, the J gene TRBJ2-7; 8 nucleotides line up with TRBD2. From germline, CDR1 is LGHNA and CDR2 YNFKEQ. This CDR3 has 15 residues. V shed 2 bases, J shed 6 bases, and the junction held 9 bases outside the gene matches. Written as DNA, the CDR3 is TGTGCCAGCAGCCAACTCAAGAGCGGGAGAGGCGAGCAGTACTTC. Translation gives CASSQLKSGRGEQYF.

This chain connects TRBV7-2 to TRBJ2-3, with TRBD2 identical over 7 bases. V lost 5 bases to trimming and J lost 0 bases; unmatched junction nucleotides: 5. The CDR3 totals 15 residues. In germline, CDR1 is SGHTA, CDR2 FQGNSA. CDR3 sequence reads: CASSPGLGSTDTQYF. The DNA of the CDR3 is TGTGCCAGCAGCCCTGGACTAGGCAGCACAGATACGCAGTATTTT.

The chain has TRBV11-1 and TRBJ1-2; TRBD1 matches 10 bases. The ends lost 3 bases at V and 6 bases at J; junction bases unmatched: 4. The germline V gene has CDR1 SGHAT and CDR2 FQDESV (reference sequence). The length of the CDR3 is 14 residues. CDR3 sequence: CASSLGQGKNGYTF. DNA of the CDR3: TGTGCCAGCAGCTTGGGACAGGGGAAGAATGGCTACACCTTC.

The V and J genes are TRBV9 and TRBJ2-3; TRBD2 might be the D (6 bases). Germline loops: CDR1 SGDLS, CDR2 YYNGEE. Trimming stripped 0 bases from V and 3 bases from J, with 11 bases between. This CDR3 is 15 amino acids long. The chain's CDR3 is CASSVAAGRTDTQYF. Written as DNA, the CDR3 is TGTGCCAGCAGCGTAGCGGCAGGGAGGACAGATACGCAGTATTTT.

This chain links TRBV19 with TRBJ2-4, with no clear D. The germline V and J ends were trimmed by 4 bases and 7 bases, with 11 bases remaining between them. This CDR3 comprises 13 residues. The germline V gene encodes CDR1 LNHDA and CDR2 SQIVND (reference sequence). In DNA, the CDR3 is TGTGCCAGTAGTAAACCGGGTTCGAACATTCAGTACTTC. Translating gives CASSKPGSNIQYF.

Comment on this clone: At one boundary the junction diverges from the germline segment, which might be a read error. The CDR3 DNA is TGTTCCAGCAGCCACTCCTCCGGACTAGCGCAAGCCAAAAACATTCAGTACTTC. Its translation: CSSSHSSGLAQAKNIQYF. The rearrangement joins TRBV7-8 to TRBJ2-4; 9 positions agree with TRBD2. The germline gives CDR1 SGHVS, CDR2 FQNEAQ. The CDR3 totals 18 residues.

The chain is built from TRBV5-4 and TRBJ1-2; tentatively, D is TRBD1 (5 bases). V was cut by 3 bases and J by 2 bases, with 14 bases left in between. This CDR3 contains 15 residues. Looked up from germline, CDR1 is SGHNT and CDR2 is YYREEE (reference sequence). In DNA form, the CDR3 reads TGTGCCAGCAGCTCTAGTCTTCAGGGAAACTATGGCTACACCTTC. This sequence encodes CASSSSLQGNYGYTF.

V gene TRBV27 combines with J gene TRBJ1-1; TRBD1 is a possible D gene (5 bases). This CDR3 comprises 14 residues. Per germline, CDR1 MNHEY and CDR2 SMNVEV (reference sequence). Between the trimmed V and J ends, which lost 4 bases and 5 bases, there was a span of 14 bases. Written as DNA, the CDR3 is TGTGCCAGCAGTTCCCTTGCGGGGGGAACTGAAGCTTTCTTT. This codes for CASSSLAGGTEAFF.

The rearrangement joins TRBV15 to TRBJ2-3, with TRBD2 matching over 7 bases. J was trimmed by 2 bases and V by 3 bases; bases with no gene match: 5. From germline, CDR1 is LNHNV and CDR2 YYDKDF (reference sequence). The CDR3 is 15 amino acids. The CDR3 region is CATSSLAENTDTQYF. The CDR3 region has the DNA TGTGCCACCAGCAGTCTAGCGGAGAACACAGATACGCAGTATTTT.

The chain employs TRBV10-2 and TRBJ2-3; the D gene is possibly TRBD1 (6 bases). Germline CDR1 and CDR2: WSHSY and SAAADI. V lost 6 bases and J 4 bases, leaving 8 bases between the germline ends. This CDR3 has 12 residues. CDR3 in amino acids: CASSQGSDTQYF. In nucleotides, the CDR3 is TGCGCCAGCAGCCAGGGGTCAGATACGCAGTATTTT.

The rearrangement uses TRBV5-4 and TRBJ2-3; perhaps TRBD2 as D (5 bases). V shed 5 bases and J shed 4 bases, with 8 bases lying between them. Per the germline V gene, CDR1 is SGHNT and CDR2 is YYREEE (reference sequence). This CDR3 contains 12 residues. The CDR3, as DNA: TGTGCCAGCAGGGGAGCATCAGATACGCAGTATTTT. Amino acids: CASRGASDTQYF.

The chain couples TRBV5-1 to TRBJ1-1, with TRBD1 as a possible D gene (5 bases). V was cut by 4 bases and J by 0 bases, with 13 bases left in between. CDR1 and CDR2 from the germline V gene are SGHRS and YFSETQ. The CDR3 runs 15 residues. The CDR3 sequence is CASSAVGGMNTEAFF. In nucleotides, the CDR3 is TGCGCCAGCAGCGCAGTGGGGGGGATGAACACTGAAGCTTTCTTT.

The chain employs TRBV5-1 and TRBJ1-4, with 9 bases that match TRBD1. V was clipped by 7 bases and J by 6 bases; unmatched bases: 1. Germline values: CDR1 SGHRS, CDR2 YFSETQ. The CDR3 is 12 amino acids. This CDR3 reads CASRDRDEKLFF. In DNA form, the CDR3 reads TGCGCCAGCCGGGACAGGGATGAAAAACTGTTTTTT.

The V call is TRBV4-1, the J call TRBJ2-5, with TRBD1 matching over 7 bases. This CDR3 comprises 16 residues. CDR1 MGHRA and CDR2 YSYEKL come from the germline V gene. The J segment lost 4 bases and the V segment lost 1 base, leaving 9 bases of the junction unmatched. CDR3 DNA: TGCGCCAGCAGCCAAGCTGCAGGGGGTCTTCCAGAGACCCAGTACTTC. It yields the protein CASSQAAGGLPETQYF.

In this sample, this clone turned up a few times. The chain has TRBV28 and TRBJ1-2, with 9 bases aligning to TRBD1. V lost 5 bases to trimming and J lost 2 bases; unmatched junction nucleotides: 3. The CDR3 runs 14 residues. Germline CDR1 is MDHEN and CDR2 is SYDVKM. The CDR3 here is CASSGQGWNYGYTF. CDR3 sequence (DNA): TGTGCCAGCAGTGGACAGGGGTGGAACTATGGCTACACCTTC.

V gene TRBV5-4 combines with J gene TRBJ2-7; 12 bases are shared with TRBD2. The CDR3 covers 17 residues. The V gene end was trimmed by 4 bases and the J gene end by 0 bases; junction bases not matched to a gene: 8. Germline CDR1 reads SGHNT; CDR2 reads YYREEE (reference sequence). The DNA of the CDR3 is TGTGCCAGCAGCAAAGGGACTAGCGGGTTGATCTCCTACGAGCAGTACTTC. This encodes CASSKGTSGLISYEQYF.

The chain is built from TRBV30 and TRBJ2-1, with a tentative D call TRBD2 (7 bases). This CDR3 is 14 amino acids long. V was cut by 3 bases and J by 5 bases, with 14 bases left in between. CDR1 and CDR2 (germline): GTSNPN, SVGIG (reference sequence). This chain's CDR3 is CAWSPGAGDNEQFF. CDR3 DNA sequence: TGTGCCTGGAGCCCGGGGGCGGGAGACAATGAGCAGTTCTTC.

This chain joins TRBV6-1 and TRBJ1-2; D might be TRBD1 (6 bases). Germline lookup yields CDR1 MNHNS and CDR2 SASEGT. V was trimmed by 6 bases and J by 8 bases, leaving 19 bases between them. There are 14 residues in the CDR3. The CDR3: CASRRTATTTGYTF. The CDR3, as DNA: TGTGCCAGCAGGAGGACAGCTACAACAACAGGCTACACCTTC.